These 17 T cell receptor beta chains came from one sample sequenced in a study of long-term antiretroviral therapy in people with HIV. Researchers ran immunoSEQ v3.0 at survey level. Clones were read by immunoSEQ multiplex PCR, and TCRdb kept only the in-frame ones, dropping some. The sample has 30,000 or so clones, approximately 72% seen once. The specimen was unsorted PBMCs, collected 3 years after starting antiretroviral therapy. The receptors here all came from a man between 45 and 60 years old with HIV.

The chain carries TRBV2 and TRBJ2-7; D uncertain. CDR3 length: 12 amino acids. The ends were cut back, 6 bases at V and 2 bases at J, with 8 bases in the middle. In germline, CDR1 is SNHLY, CDR2 FYNNEI. The CDR3 loop reads CASRELAYEQYF. The CDR3 DNA reads TGTGCCAGCAGGGAGCTAGCCTACGAGCAGTACTTC.

This chain joins TRBV5-4 and TRBJ2-7; no firm D call. V dropped 2 bases and J dropped 6 bases, with 15 bases sitting between them. The CDR3 loop spans 14 amino acids. Looked up from germline, CDR1 is SGHNT and CDR2 is YYREEE (reference sequence). This CDR3 is CASSLQSLAIEQYF. The CDR3 nucleotides are TGTGCCAGCAGCTTACAGTCGTTAGCAATCGAGCAGTACTTC.

This chain joins TRBV14 and TRBJ2-7, with unresolved D. The V and J ends lost 1 base and 3 bases respectively, with 7 bases between them. Germline CDR1 SGHDN, CDR2 FVKESK. The CDR3 runs 13 residues. CDR3 region: CASSQVNIYEQYF. The CDR3 coding sequence is TGTGCCAGCAGCCAAGTTAACATCTACGAGCAGTACTTC.

The rearrangement uses TRBV9 and TRBJ2-2, with D hard to call. The germline V gene has CDR1 SGDLS and CDR2 YYNGEE. The CDR3 loop spans 15 amino acids. Trimming shortened V by 0 bases and J by 4 bases, and 10 bases separated the two germline ends. The CDR3 here is CASSVVPETTGELFF. CDR3 nucleotides: TGTGCCAGCAGCGTAGTCCCAGAGACCACCGGGGAGCTGTTTTTT.

The chain combines TRBV11-3 with TRBJ2-7, with D perhaps TRBD1 (5 bases). Germline CDR1 is SGHNT and CDR2 is YENEEA. The CDR3 loop spans 13 amino acids. V was pared by 5 bases and J by 0 bases, with 8 bases between. The CDR3 DNA reads as TGTGCCAGCAGCCGTGACAGCTCCTACGAGCAGTACTTC. It yields the protein CASSRDSSYEQYF.

J is TRBJ2-7 and V is TRBV6-6; 9 bases are a match to TRBD1. V dropped 6 bases and J dropped 0; count of bases not matched to a gene: 9. Germline values: CDR1 MNHNY, CDR2 SVGAGI (reference sequence). The CDR3 extends over 16 amino acids. The CDR3: CASRLPGQGSSYEQYF. Here the CDR3 DNA reads TGTGCCAGCAGACTCCCGGGACAGGGTAGCTCCTACGAGCAGTACTTC.

The chain employs TRBV19 and TRBJ1-5; 7 nucleotides line up with TRBD1. The CDR3 covers 17 residues. From germline, CDR1 is LNHDA and CDR2 SQIVND (reference sequence). Unmatched junction bases numbered 9, after V lost 1 base and J lost 3 bases. The CDR3: CASSIGPTGRFNQPQHF. The CDR3 DNA reads TGTGCCAGTAGTATAGGACCGACAGGGAGGTTCAATCAGCCCCAGCATTTT.

This clone was counted once. The genes are TRBV5-1 and TRBJ1-5; 10 bases match TRBD1. Germline V CDR1 and CDR2: SGHRS, YFSETQ. The V and J ends lost 4 bases and 4 bases, in that order; junction bases with no gene match: 2. This CDR3 is built from 14 residues. This CDR3 reads CASSTGQGNQPQHF. Here the CDR3 DNA reads TGCGCCAGCAGCACGGGACAGGGGAATCAGCCCCAGCATTTT. Based on the CDR3 plus reference TRBV5-1 and TRBJ1-5, the full variable domain is KAGVTQTPRYLIKTRGQQVTLSCSPISGHRSVSWYQQTPGQGLQFLFEYFSETQRNKGNFPGRFSGRQFSNSRSEMNVSTLELGDSALYLCASSTGQGNQPQHFGDGTRLSIL.

This clone was detected only once. The sample holds other DNA sequences that translate to the same CDR3. The chain employs TRBV19 and TRBJ2-7; TRBD2 agrees at 9 bases. The CDR3 is made up of 15 amino acids. CDR1 and CDR2 (germline): LNHDA, SQIVND (reference sequence). The V and J ends lost 3 bases and 4 bases, in that order; junction bases with no gene match: 7. The CDR3 loop reads CASSIQAGGRYEQYF. The CDR3 region has the DNA TGTGCCAGTAGTATCCAAGCGGGGGGACGGTACGAGCAGTACTTC. Full variable domain (outside the CDR3, taken from reference TRBV19 and TRBJ2-7): DGGITQSPKYLFRKEGQNVTLSCEQNLNHDAMYWYRQDPGQGLRLIYYSQIVNDFQKGDIAEGYSVSREKKESFPLTVTSAQKNPTAFYLCASSIQAGGRYEQYFGPGTRLTVT.

The table lists this clone with a count of one. Here the CDR3 reads CAISESVEDTQYF. DNA of the CDR3: TGTGCCATCAGTGAGTCGGTAGAGGATACGCAGTATTTT. V and J are TRBV10-3 and TRBJ2-3, with unresolved D. Trimming pared 0 bases from V and 6 bases from J, leaving 7 bases between. The CDR3 contains 13 residues. Germline V gene lookup returns CDR1 ENHRY and CDR2 SYGVKD.

The chain links TRBV7-9 to TRBJ1-2; a possible D gene is TRBD1 (6 bases). Germline loops: CDR1 SEHNR, CDR2 FQNEAQ (reference sequence). Trimming removed 6 bases from V and 8 bases from J, with 16 bases in between. This CDR3 is 13 amino acids long. The CDR3 protein is CASSLMGAEGYTF. The DNA for the CDR3 is TGTGCCAGCAGTTTAATGGGGGCGGAAGGCTACACCTTC.

This rearrangement joins TRBV4-3 to TRBJ1-2; D is perhaps TRBD1 (5 bases). In germline, CDR1 is LGHNA, CDR2 YSLEER. The length of the CDR3 is 11 residues. V was trimmed by 1 base and J by 8 bases, leaving 5 bases between them. CDR3 DNA: TGCGCCAGCAGCCAAGGGGACGGCTACACCTTC. Amino acids: CASSQGDGYTF.

The rearrangement links TRBV5-4 to TRBJ2-1; 10 bases fit TRBD1. CDR3 size: 19 residues. V trimming: 4 bases; J trimming: 0 bases; junction bases outside the gene matches: 13. Germline assignment: CDR1 SGHNT and CDR2 YYREEE (reference sequence). CDR3 coding DNA: TGTGCCAGCAGCCCGAGAGACAGGGGGCCGACGAACTCCTACAATGAGCAGTTCTTC. Translated: CASSPRDRGPTNSYNEQFF.

V is TRBV5-1 and J is TRBJ2-5; D uncertain. Between the trimmed V and J ends, which lost 0 bases and 4 bases, there was a span of 10 bases. The CDR3 contains 14 residues. Germline values: CDR1 SGHRS, CDR2 YFSETQ. The CDR3: CASSLGNRGETQYF. CDR3 DNA sequence: TGCGCCAGCAGCTTGGGGAACCGAGGAGAGACCCAGTACTTC.

J is TRBJ1-5 and V is TRBV5-1, with D perhaps TRBD1 (6 bases). CDR1 and CDR2 (germline): SGHRS, YFSETQ. The CDR3 has 15 residues. V lost 4 bases to trimming and J lost 0 bases, with 11 bases between them. This CDR3 is CASSLQGHSNQPQHF. The CDR3 bases are TGCGCCAGCAGCCTACAGGGTCATAGCAATCAGCCCCAGCATTTT.

V and J are TRBV19 and TRBJ2-5, with 9 bases lining up with TRBD2. The V segment lost 3 bases and the J segment 3 bases; nucleotides outside the gene matches: 11. CDR3 length: 17 residues. The germline CDR1 and CDR2 sequences are LNHDA and SQIVND (reference sequence). Here the CDR3 reads CASSIGSSGAIKETQYF. In DNA form, the CDR3 reads TGTGCCAGTAGTATCGGATCTAGCGGGGCGATAAAAGAGACCCAGTACTTC.

V is TRBV29-1 and J is TRBJ2-5; D ambiguous. There are 12 residues in the CDR3. Trimming shortened V by 4 bases and J by 3 bases, and 9 bases separated the two germline ends. The V gene's germline CDR1 is SQVTM and CDR2 ANQGSEA. The CDR3 bases are TGCAGCGTTGTCCGGACGGAAGAGACCCAGTACTTC. Its translation is CSVVRTEETQYF.